The present T cell receptor (beta chain) was sequenced within a study of T cell changes during pregnancy in multiple sclerosis. The V end was cut by 0 bases, the J end by 4 bases, with 8 bases between. There are 14 residues in the CDR3. Germline values: CDR1 SGHRS, CDR2 YFSETQ. The data were produced by immunoSEQ multiplex PCR, yet TCRdb's version contains in-frame clones alone and is incomplete. The sample has under 70,000 clones; 80% to 95% are singletons. The V gene is TRBV5-1, the J gene TRBJ2-1; tentatively, D is TRBD2 (5 bases). Sequenced material: peripheral blood, taken in the third trimester of pregnancy. This TCR was sampled from a female donor in good health, enrolled as a control in a pregnancy study. The CDR3 DNA reads TGCGCCAGCAGCTTGGCCGGGGTGTACAATGAGCAGTTCTTC. Its protein is CASSLAGVYNEQFF.